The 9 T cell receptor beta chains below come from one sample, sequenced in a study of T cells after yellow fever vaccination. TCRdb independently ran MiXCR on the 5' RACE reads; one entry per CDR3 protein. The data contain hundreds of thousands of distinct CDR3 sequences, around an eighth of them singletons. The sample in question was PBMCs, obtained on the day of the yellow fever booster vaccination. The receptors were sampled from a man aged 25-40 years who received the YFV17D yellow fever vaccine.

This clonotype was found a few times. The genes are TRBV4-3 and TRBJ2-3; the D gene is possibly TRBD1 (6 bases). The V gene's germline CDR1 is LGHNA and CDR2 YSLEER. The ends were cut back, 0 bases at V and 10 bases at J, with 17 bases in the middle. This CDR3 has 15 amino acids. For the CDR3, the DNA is TGCGCCAGCAGCCAAGATAGTGTGCAGCCAGGGGCGCAGTATTTT. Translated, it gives CASSQDSVQPGAQYF.

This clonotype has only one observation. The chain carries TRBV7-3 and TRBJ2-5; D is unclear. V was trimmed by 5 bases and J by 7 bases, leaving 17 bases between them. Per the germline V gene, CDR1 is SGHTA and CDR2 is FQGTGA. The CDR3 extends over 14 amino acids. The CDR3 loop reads CASSPSSSLGTQYF. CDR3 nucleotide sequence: TGTGCCAGCAGCCCTTCAAGTAGCTTGGGGACCCAGTACTTC.

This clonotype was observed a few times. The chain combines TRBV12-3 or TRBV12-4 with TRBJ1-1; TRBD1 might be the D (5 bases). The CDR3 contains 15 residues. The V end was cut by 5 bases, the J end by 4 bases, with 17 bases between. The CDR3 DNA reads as TGTGCCAGCAGTCAAACACCGGGGGAGACCACTGAAGCTTTCTTT. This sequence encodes CASSQTPGETTEAFF.

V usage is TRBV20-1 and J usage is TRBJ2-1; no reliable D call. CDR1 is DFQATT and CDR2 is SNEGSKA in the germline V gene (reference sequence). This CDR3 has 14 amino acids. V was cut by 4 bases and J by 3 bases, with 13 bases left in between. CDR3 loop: CSATEGLNYNEQFF. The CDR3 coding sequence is TGCAGTGCTACTGAAGGATTGAACTACAATGAGCAGTTCTTC.

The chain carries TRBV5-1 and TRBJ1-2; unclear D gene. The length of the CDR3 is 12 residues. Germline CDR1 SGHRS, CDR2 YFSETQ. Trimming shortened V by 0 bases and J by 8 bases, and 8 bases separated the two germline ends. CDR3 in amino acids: CASSLEGGGYTF. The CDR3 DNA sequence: TGCGCCAGCAGCTTGGAAGGAGGGGGCTACACCTTC. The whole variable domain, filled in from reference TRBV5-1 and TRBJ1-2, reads KAGVTQTPRYLIKTRGQQVTLSCSPISGHRSVSWYQQTPGQGLQFLFEYFSETQRNKGNFPGRFSGRQFSNSRSEMNVSTLELGDSALYLCASSLEGGGYTFGSGTRLTVV.

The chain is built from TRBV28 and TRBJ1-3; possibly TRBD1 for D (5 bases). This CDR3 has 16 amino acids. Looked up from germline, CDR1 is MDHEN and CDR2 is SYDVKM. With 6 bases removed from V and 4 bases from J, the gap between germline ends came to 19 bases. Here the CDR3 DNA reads TGTGCCAGCAGGCCCGCATGGGGCGCAGGCGGAAACACCATATATTTT. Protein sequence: CASRPAWGAGGNTIYF.

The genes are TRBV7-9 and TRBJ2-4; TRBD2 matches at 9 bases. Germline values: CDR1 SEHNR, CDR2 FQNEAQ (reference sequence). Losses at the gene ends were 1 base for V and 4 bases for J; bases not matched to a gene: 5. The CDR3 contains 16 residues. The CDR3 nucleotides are TGTGCCAGCAGCTTAGATAGCGGGAGCACTAAAAACATTCAGTACTTC. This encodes CASSLDSGSTKNIQYF.

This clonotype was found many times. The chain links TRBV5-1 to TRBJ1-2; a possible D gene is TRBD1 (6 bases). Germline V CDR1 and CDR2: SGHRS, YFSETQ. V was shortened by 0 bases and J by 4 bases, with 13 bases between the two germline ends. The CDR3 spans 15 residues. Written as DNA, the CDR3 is TGCGCCAGCAGCTTGGGGGCAGGACAGCCCTATGGCTACACCTTC. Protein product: CASSLGAGQPYGYTF.

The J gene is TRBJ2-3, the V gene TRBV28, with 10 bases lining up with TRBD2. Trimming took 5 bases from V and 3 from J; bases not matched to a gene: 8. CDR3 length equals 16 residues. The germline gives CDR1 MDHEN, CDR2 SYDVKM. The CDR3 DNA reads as TGTGCCAGCAGTACGGAGATAGCGGGGGGTACAGATACGCAGTATTTT. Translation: CASSTEIAGGTDTQYF.